This T cell receptor beta chain is from a study of cytomegalovirus exposure and HLA in healthy donors. Study at large: When 350 to 500 donors were genotyped, 80% to 90% of them were found to fall in the Caucasian-associated ancestry cluster.

The CDR3 consists of 14 residues. Trimming pared 3 bases from V and 8 bases from J, leaving 17 bases between. Germline V lookup: CDR1 SGHDN, CDR2 FVKESK. Use of 60 Vbeta and 13 Jbeta primers characterized the PCR. Sequenced by immunoSEQ multiplex PCR; TCRdb stores in-frame clones only, minus some. The sample lists some 95,000 clones, about 72% seen once, with under 2.5% in the top ten. Details on this clone: Antigen specificity is unknown.

Findings and caveats of the study: The authors confirmed in vitro that a few CMV-associated chains were specific for CMV antigens. The productive fraction for most TCR beta V segments was about 90% or about 30% in an earlier analysis. There were several of the most significant clusters that appeared linked to common viral pathogens in a later analysis.

The chain recombines TRBV14 with TRBJ2-7; tentatively, D is TRBD1 (6 bases). The TCR originated in a man between 25 and 39 years old in good health and CMV-seronegative. The sequenced sample was PBMCs. The CDR3 protein is CASSQGQSLFQQYF. CDR3 nucleotides: TGTGCCAGCAGCCAGGGACAAAGTTTGTTCCAGCAGTACTTC.